Each of the 13 T cell receptor beta chains below was sequenced from the same sample in a study of cytomegalovirus exposure and HLA in healthy donors. It was with 60 Vbeta and 13 Jbeta primers that the PCR ran. Clones were sequenced by immunoSEQ multiplex PCR, and TCRdb holds only the in-frame ones, with some missing. The sample lists about 190,000 clones, over 70% occurring once. What was sequenced was PBMCs. These TCRs come from a woman between 18 and 30 years old in good health and CMV-seronegative.

In its sample, this clone was seen a few times. The chain recombines TRBV19 with TRBJ1-5; 7 nucleotides line up with TRBD1. Germline V gene lookup returns CDR1 LNHDA and CDR2 SQIVND (reference sequence). V lost 7 bases and J lost 7; bases outside the gene matches: 10. CDR3 size: 14 residues. Here the CDR3 reads CASNGVTGVQPQHF. For the CDR3, the DNA is TGTGCCAGTAATGGGGTTACAGGGGTACAGCCCCAGCATTTT.

The chain uses TRBV7-9 and TRBJ2-1; D might be TRBD2 (7 bases). V gave up 1 base and J gave up 14 bases, with 9 bases separating them. The germline gives CDR1 SEHNR, CDR2 FQNEAQ (reference sequence). The CDR3 loop spans 11 amino acids. DNA for the CDR3: TGTGCCAGCAGCTTAGTAGGGGGGGAGTTCTTC. Its protein is CASSLVGGEFF.

This chain uses TRBV5-6 with TRBJ2-2, with 7 bases lining up with TRBD2. CDR3 length: 15 amino acids. Per the germline V gene, CDR1 is SGHDT and CDR2 is YYEEEE. V shed 4 bases, J shed 4 bases, and the junction held 7 bases outside the gene matches. CDR3 DNA sequence: TGTGCCAGCAGCCCTCTAGAGCGGGGCACCGGGGAGCTGTTTTTT. This sequence encodes CASSPLERGTGELFF.

V usage is TRBV4-3 and J usage is TRBJ1-2, with 7 nucleotides matching TRBD1. CDR3 size: 15 residues. V dropped 0 bases and J dropped 2; count of bases not matched to a gene: 3. From germline, CDR1 is LGHNA and CDR2 YSLEER. Here the CDR3 DNA reads TGCGCCAGCAGCCAAGAGGAGGGGGCCAACTATGGCTACACCTTC. Residues: CASSQEEGANYGYTF.

V gene TRBV25-1 combines with J gene TRBJ2-5; TRBD1 is a possible D gene (5 bases). Trimming removed 7 bases at V and 11 bases at J, with 17 bases between. The CDR3 sequence is 12 residues long. Germline assignment: CDR1 MGHDK and CDR2 SYGVNS. The DNA of the CDR3 is TGTGCCAGCACGCAGGGCAGTCAAGAGCAGTACTTC. It yields the protein CASTQGSQEQYF.

The rearrangement uses TRBV30 and TRBJ2-7; 7 positions match TRBD2. The V gene's germline CDR1 is GTSNPN and CDR2 SVGIG (reference sequence). This CDR3 contains 14 residues. The junction had 5 bases not matched to a gene; V was cut back by 3 bases and J by 0 bases. For the CDR3, the DNA is TGTGCCTGGAGGGGTCTAGCGGACTCCTACGAGCAGTACTTC. Its protein is CAWRGLADSYEQYF.

The J gene is TRBJ1-2, the V gene TRBV29-1; 11 positions agree with TRBD1. This CDR3 comprises 14 residues. Germline V gene lookup returns CDR1 SQVTM and CDR2 ANQGSEA. Germline trimming cut 1 base from V and 5 bases from J; bases unmatched to any gene: 3. The DNA for the CDR3 is TGCAGCGTTGAAGTGGGACAGGGGGTATATGGCTACACCTTC. This translates into CSVEVGQGVYGYTF.

The chain couples TRBV18 to TRBJ2-5; TRBD1 might be the D (6 bases). From germline, CDR1 is KGHSH and CDR2 LQKENI. CDR3 length: 14 residues. Trimming removed 5 bases from V and 3 bases from J, with 13 bases in between. CDR3 nucleotide sequence: TGTGCCAGCTCATCCCGGAGGACAGAAGAGACCCAGTACTTC. Translated: CASSSRRTEETQYF.

In its sample, this clone was seen once. The rearrangement joins TRBV29-1 to TRBJ2-5; perhaps TRBD2 as D (5 bases). This CDR3 contains 14 residues. Germline assignment: CDR1 SQVTM and CDR2 ANQGSEA. Trimming cost V 0 bases and J 3 bases, with 11 bases left between them. CDR3 nucleotides: TGCAGCGTTGAAGAAGCGGTGGTCAAAGAGACCCAGTACTTC. It yields the protein CSVEEAVVKETQYF.

The chain recombines TRBV30 with TRBJ2-7, with TRBD2 matching 10 bases. The CDR3 totals 12 residues. The germline gives CDR1 GTSNPN, CDR2 SVGIG (reference sequence). V shed 4 bases and J 6 bases; nucleotides not matched to a gene: 3. The CDR3 region is CAWTSGSPEQYF. DNA for the CDR3: TGTGCCTGGACTAGCGGGAGCCCCGAGCAGTACTTC.

The chain has TRBV5-3 and TRBJ2-5; 7 bases are a match to TRBD1. The J call may be wrong; the DNA end is better matched by TRBJ2-7. TRBV5-3 is reported as an ORF; its role is uncertain. The CDR3 is made up of 14 amino acids. The CDR3: CARSYRDSSYEQYF. In DNA, the CDR3 is TGTGCCAGAAGCTACCGGGACAGTTCCTACGAGCAGTACTTC.

The rearrangement uses TRBV19 and TRBJ2-7; D is possibly TRBD1 (6 bases). Germline lookup yields CDR1 LNHDA and CDR2 SQIVND (reference sequence). V lost 4 bases and J 0 bases, leaving 10 bases between the germline ends. This CDR3 region has 14 residues. The CDR3 DNA reads TGTGCCAGTAGTAGACAGGTATCCTCCTACGAGCAGTACTTC. Its translation is CASSRQVSSYEQYF.

As concerns this clone: At the DNA level, this CDR3 is encoded by other sequences in the same sample as well. The chain has TRBV7-9 and TRBJ1-1; no firm D call. CDR3 length: 13 amino acids. Germline V gives CDR1 SEHNR, CDR2 FQNEAQ (reference sequence). The V and J ends lost 3 bases and 1 base respectively, with 6 bases between them. CDR3 coding DNA: TGTGCCAGCAGCTTCCGGGAGAACACTGAAGCTTTCTTT. Amino acids: CASSFRENTEAFF.